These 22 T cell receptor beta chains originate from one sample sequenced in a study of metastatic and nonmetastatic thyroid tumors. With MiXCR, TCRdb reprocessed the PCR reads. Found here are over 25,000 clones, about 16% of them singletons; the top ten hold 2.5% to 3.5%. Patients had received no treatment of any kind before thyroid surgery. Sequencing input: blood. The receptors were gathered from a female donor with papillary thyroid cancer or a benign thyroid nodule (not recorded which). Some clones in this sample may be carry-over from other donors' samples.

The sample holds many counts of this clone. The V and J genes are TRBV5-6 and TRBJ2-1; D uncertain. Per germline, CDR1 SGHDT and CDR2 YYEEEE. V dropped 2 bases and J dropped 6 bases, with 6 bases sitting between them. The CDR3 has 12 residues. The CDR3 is CASSFRSNEQFF. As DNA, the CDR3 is TGTGCCAGCAGCTTTCGGAGCAATGAGCAGTTCTTC.

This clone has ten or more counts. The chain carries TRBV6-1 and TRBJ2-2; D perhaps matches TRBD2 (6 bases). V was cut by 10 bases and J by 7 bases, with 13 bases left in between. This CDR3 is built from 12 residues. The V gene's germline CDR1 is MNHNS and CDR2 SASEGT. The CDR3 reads CATAGNGGELFF. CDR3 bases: TGTGCCACCGCGGGGAACGGCGGGGAGCTGTTTTTT.

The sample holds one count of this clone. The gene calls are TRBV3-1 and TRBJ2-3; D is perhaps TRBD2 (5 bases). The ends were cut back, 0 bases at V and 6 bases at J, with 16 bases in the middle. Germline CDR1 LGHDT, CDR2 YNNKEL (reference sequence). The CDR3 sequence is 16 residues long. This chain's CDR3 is CASSQDRPSQRDTQYF. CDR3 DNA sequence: TGTGCCAGCAGCCAAGATCGGCCCAGCCAGCGGGATACGCAGTATTTT.

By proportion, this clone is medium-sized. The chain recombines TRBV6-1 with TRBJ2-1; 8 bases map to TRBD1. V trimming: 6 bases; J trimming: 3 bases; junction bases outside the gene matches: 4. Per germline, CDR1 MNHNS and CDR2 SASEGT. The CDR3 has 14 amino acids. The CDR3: CASSDRGDYNEQFF. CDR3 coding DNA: TGTGCCAGCAGCGACAGGGGAGACTACAATGAGCAGTTCTTC.

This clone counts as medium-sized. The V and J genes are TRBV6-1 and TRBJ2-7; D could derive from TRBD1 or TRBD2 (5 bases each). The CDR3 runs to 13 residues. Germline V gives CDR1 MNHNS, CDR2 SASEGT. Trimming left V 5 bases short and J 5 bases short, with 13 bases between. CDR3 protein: CASSPVGENEQYF. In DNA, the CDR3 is TGTGCCAGCAGTCCGGTAGGGGAGAACGAGCAGTACTTC.

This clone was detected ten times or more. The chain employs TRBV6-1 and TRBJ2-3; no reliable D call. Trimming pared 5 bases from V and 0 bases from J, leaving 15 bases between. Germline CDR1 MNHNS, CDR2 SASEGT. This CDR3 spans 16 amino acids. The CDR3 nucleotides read TGTGCCAGCAGTCGTATTAACTGGGCTAGCACAGATACGCAGTATTTT. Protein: CASSRINWASTDTQYF.

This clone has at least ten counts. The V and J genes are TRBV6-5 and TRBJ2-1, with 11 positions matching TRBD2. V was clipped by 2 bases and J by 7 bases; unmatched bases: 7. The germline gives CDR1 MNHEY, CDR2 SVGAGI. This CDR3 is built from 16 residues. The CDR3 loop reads CASSYPGLAGYNEQFF. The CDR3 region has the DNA TGTGCCAGCAGTTACCCAGGACTAGCGGGTTATAATGAGCAGTTCTTC.

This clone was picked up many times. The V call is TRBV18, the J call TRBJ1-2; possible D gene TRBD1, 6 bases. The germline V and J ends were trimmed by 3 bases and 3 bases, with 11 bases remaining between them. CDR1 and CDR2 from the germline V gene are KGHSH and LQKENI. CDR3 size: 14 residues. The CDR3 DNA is TGTGCCAGCTCACCGAGGGACACTTACTATGGCTACACCTTC. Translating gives CASSPRDTYYGYTF.

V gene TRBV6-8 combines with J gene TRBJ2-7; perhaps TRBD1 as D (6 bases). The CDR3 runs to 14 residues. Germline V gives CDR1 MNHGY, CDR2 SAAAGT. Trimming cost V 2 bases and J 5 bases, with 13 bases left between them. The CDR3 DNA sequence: TGTGCCAGCAGTTACGAGGCAGGGGAACACGAGCAGTACTTC. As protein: CASSYEAGEHEQYF.

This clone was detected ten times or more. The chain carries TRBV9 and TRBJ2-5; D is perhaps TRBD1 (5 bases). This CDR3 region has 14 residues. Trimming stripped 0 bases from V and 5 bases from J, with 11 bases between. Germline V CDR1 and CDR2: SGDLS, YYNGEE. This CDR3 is CASSVDGAAETQYF. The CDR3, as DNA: TGTGCCAGCAGCGTAGATGGGGCGGCTGAGACCCAGTACTTC.

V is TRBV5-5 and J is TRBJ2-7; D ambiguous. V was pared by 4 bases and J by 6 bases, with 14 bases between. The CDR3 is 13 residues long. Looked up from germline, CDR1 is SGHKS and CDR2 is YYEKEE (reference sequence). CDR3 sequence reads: CASSPARYGEQYF. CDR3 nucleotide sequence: TGTGCCAGCAGCCCCGCGAGGTACGGCGAGCAGTACTTC.

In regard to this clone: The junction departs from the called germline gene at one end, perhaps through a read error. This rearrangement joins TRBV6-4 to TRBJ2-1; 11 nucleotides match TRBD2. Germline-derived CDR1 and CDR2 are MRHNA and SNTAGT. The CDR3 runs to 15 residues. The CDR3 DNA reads TGTGCCAGCAATGACTCGACTAGCGGGATCAATGAGCAGTTCTTC. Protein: CASNDSTSGINEQFF.

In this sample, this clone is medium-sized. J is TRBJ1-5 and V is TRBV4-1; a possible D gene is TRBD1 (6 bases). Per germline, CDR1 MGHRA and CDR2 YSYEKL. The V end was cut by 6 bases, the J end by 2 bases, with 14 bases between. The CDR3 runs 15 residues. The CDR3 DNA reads TGCGCCAGCAGTTCCCTGAGGGGGGGCAATCAGCCCCAGCATTTT. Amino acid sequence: CASSSLRGGNQPQHF.

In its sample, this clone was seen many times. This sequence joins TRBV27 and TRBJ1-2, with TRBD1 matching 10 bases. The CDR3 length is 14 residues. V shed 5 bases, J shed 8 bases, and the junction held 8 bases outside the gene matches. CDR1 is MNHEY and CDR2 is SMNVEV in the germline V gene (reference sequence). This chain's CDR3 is CASSPQGQGKGYTF. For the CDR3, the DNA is TGTGCCAGCAGTCCTCAGGGACAGGGGAAGGGCTACACCTTC.

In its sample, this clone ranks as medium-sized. The CDR3 nucleotides are TGCGCCAGCAGCCAATATCTGGGGACAGGCTACGAGCAGTACTTC. The encoded protein is CASSQYLGTGYEQYF. The V call is TRBV4-3, the J call TRBJ2-7, with TRBD1 matching over 8 bases. CDR1 and CDR2 (germline): LGHNA, YSLEER. Losses at the gene ends were 2 bases for V and 3 bases for J; bases not matched to a gene: 6. There are 15 residues in the CDR3.

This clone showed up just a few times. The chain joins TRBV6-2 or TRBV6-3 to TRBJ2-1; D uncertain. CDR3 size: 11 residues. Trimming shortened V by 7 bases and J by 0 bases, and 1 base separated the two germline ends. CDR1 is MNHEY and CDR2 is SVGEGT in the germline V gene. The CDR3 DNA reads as TGTGCCAGCAACTCCTACAATGAGCAGTTCTTC. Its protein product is CASNSYNEQFF.

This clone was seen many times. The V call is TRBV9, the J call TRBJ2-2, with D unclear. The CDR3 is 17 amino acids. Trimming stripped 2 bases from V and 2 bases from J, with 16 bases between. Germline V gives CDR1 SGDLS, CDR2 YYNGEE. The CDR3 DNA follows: TGTGCCAGCAGCGTCTCGTCTTTAGCTTATAACACCGGGGAGCTGTTTTTT. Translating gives CASSVSSLAYNTGELFF.

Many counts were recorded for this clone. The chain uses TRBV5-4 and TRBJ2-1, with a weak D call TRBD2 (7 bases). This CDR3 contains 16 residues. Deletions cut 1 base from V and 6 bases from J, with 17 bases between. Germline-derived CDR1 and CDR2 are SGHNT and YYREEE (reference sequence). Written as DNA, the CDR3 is TGTGCCAGCAGCTTGCTTGTGGGGGGGCGCTCCAATGAGCAGTTCTTC. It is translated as CASSLLVGGRSNEQFF.

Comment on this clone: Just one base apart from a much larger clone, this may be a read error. Here the CDR3 reads CAISPGLAATDTQYF. DNA for the CDR3: TGTGCCATCAGCCCCGGACTAGCGGCAACAGATACGCAGTATTTT. J is TRBJ2-3 and V is TRBV5-4, with 10 bases matching TRBD2. CDR3 length equals 15 residues. Germline CDR1 reads SGHNT; CDR2 reads YYREEE (reference sequence). Filled out from reference TRBV5-4 and TRBJ2-3, the complete variable domain reads ETGVTQSPTHLIKTRGQQVTLRCSSQSGHNTVSWYQQALGQGPQFIFQYYREEENGRGNFPPRFSGLQFPNYSSELNVNALELDDSALYLCAISPGLAATDTQYFGPGTRLTVL.

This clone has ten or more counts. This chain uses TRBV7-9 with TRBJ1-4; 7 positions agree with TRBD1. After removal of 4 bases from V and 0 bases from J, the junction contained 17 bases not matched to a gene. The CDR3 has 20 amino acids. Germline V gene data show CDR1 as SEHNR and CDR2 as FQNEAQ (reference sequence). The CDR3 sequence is CASSSSTSTGYLATNEKLFF. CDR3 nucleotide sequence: TGTGCCAGCAGCTCCTCAACTTCGACAGGGTACTTAGCAACTAATGAAAAACTGTTTTTT.

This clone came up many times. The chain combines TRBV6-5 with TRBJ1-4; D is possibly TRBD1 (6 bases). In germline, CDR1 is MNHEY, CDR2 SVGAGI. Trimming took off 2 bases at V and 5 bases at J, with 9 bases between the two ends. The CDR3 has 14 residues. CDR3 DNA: TGTGCCAGCAGTTACGGACAGCGCAATGAAAAACTGTTTTTT. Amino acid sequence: CASSYGQRNEKLFF.

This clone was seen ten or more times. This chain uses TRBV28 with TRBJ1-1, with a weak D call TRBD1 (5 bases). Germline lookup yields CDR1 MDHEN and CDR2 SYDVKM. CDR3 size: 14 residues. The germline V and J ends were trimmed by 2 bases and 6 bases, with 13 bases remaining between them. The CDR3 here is CASSLGHRTSEAFF. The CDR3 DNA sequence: TGTGCCAGCAGTTTAGGACACCGAACGTCTGAAGCTTTCTTT.